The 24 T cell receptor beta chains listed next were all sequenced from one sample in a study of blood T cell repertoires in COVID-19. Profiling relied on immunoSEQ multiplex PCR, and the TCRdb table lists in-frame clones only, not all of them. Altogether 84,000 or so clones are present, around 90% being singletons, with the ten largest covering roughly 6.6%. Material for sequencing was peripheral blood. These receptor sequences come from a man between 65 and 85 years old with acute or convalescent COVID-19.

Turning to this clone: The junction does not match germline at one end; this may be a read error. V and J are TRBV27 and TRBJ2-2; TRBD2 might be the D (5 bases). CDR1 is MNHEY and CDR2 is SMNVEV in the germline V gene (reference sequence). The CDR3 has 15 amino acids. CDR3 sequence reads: CASKTARDEHRGAVF. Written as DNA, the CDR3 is TGTGCCAGCAAAACGGCGAGAGACGAACACCGGGGAGCTGTTTTT.

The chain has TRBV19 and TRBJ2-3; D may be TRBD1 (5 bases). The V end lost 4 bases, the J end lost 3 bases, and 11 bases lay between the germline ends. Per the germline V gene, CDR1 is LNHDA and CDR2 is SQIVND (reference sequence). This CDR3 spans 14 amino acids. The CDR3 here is CASSTRAGTDTQYF. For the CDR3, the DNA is TGTGCCAGTAGTACCCGGGCAGGGACAGATACGCAGTATTTT.

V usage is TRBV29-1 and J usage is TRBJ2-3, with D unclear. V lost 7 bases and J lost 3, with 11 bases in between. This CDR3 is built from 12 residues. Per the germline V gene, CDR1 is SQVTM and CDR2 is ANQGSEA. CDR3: CSAELVTDTQYF. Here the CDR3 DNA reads TGCAGCGCAGAGCTAGTAACAGATACGCAGTATTTT.

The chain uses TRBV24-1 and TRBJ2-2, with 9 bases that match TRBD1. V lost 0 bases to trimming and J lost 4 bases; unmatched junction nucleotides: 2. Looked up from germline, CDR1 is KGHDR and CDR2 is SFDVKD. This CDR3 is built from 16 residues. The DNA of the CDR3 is TGTGCCACCAGTGATTTGGGACAGGGGAGCACCGGGGAGCTGTTTTTT. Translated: CATSDLGQGSTGELFF.

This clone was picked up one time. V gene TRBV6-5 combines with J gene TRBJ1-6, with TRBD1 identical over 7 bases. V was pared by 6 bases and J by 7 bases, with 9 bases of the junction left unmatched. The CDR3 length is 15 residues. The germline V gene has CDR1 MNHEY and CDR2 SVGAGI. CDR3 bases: TGTGCCAGCAGCCCAGGGGACAGCGAAAATTCACCCCTCCACTTT. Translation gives CASSPGDSENSPLHF.

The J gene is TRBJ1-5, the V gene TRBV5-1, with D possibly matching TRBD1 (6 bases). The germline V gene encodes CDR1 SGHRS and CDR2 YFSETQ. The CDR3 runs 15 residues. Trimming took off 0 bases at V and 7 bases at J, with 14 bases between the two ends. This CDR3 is CASSLVGEGGQPQHF. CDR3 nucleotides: TGCGCCAGCAGCTTGGTGGGGGAGGGGGGCCAGCCCCAGCATTTT. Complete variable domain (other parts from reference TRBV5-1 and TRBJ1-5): KAGVTQTPRYLIKTRGQQVTLSCSPISGHRSVSWYQQTPGQGLQFLFEYFSETQRNKGNFPGRFSGRQFSNSRSEMNVSTLELGDSALYLCASSLVGEGGQPQHFGDGTRLSIL.

The CDR3 reads CASSQDGTWSPLHF. The CDR3 region has the DNA TGTGCCAGCAGCCAAGATGGGACATGGTCACCCCTCCACTTT. The chain joins TRBV3-1 (or the pseudogene TRBV3-2) to TRBJ1-6; possibly TRBD1 for D (6 bases). V was cut by 0 bases and J by 10 bases, with 10 bases left in between. Germline V lookup: CDR1 LGHDT, CDR2 YNNKEL (reference sequence). The CDR3 has 14 amino acids.

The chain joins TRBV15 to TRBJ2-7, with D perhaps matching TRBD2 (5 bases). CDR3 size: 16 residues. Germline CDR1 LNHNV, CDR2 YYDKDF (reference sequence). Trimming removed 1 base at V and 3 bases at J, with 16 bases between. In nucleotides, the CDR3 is TGTGCCACCAGCAGAGTGGCGCGGAGCGGCAACTACGAGCAGTACTTC. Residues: CATSRVARSGNYEQYF.

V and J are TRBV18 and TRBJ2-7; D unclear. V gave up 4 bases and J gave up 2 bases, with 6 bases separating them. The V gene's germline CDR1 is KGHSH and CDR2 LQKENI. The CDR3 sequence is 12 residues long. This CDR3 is CASSRSPYEQYF. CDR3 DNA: TGTGCCAGCTCACGGAGTCCCTACGAGCAGTACTTC.

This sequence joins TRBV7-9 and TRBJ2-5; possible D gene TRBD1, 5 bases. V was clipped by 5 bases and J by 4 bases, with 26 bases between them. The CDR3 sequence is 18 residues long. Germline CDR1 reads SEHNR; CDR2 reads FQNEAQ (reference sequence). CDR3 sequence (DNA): TGTGCCAGCAGCACCCTCAACACACCAAAAACAGGACGAGAGACCCAGTACTTC. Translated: CASSTLNTPKTGRETQYF.

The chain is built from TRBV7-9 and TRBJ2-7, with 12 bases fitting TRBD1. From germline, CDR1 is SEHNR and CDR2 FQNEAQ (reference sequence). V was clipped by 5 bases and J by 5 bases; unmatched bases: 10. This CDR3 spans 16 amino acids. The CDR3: CASSQITGTGGHEQYF. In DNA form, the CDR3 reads TGTGCCAGCAGCCAGATAACCGGGACAGGGGGCCACGAGCAGTACTTC.

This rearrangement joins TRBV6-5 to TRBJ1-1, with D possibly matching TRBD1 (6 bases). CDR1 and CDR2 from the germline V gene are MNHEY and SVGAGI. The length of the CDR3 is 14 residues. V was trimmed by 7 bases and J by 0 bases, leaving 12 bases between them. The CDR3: CASTGGLLNTEAFF. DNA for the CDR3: TGTGCCAGCACCGGGGGGCTTTTGAACACTGAAGCTTTCTTT.

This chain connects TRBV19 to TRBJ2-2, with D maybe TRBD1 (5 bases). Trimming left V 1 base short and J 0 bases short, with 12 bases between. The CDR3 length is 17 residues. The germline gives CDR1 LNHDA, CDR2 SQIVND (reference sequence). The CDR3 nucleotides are TGTGCCAGTAGTATAGGACAGAAACCCGCGAACACCGGGGAGCTGTTTTTT. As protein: CASSIGQKPANTGELFF.

CDR3 residues: CSVEDRGGRDADTQYF. The CDR3 region has the DNA TGCAGCGTTGAAGATCGTGGCGGGAGGGACGCAGATACGCAGTATTTT. The rearrangement uses TRBV29-1 and TRBJ2-3; 9 bases agree with TRBD2. The CDR3 is made up of 16 amino acids. V was pared by 0 bases and J by 4 bases, with 8 bases of the junction left unmatched. Per the germline V gene, CDR1 is SQVTM and CDR2 is ANQGSEA.

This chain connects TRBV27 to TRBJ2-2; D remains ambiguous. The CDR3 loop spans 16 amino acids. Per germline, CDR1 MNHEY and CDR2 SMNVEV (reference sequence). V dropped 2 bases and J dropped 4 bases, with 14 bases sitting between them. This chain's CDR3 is CASSLTPPEVTGELFF. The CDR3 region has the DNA TGTGCCAGCAGTTTAACCCCGCCAGAGGTCACCGGGGAGCTGTTTTTT.

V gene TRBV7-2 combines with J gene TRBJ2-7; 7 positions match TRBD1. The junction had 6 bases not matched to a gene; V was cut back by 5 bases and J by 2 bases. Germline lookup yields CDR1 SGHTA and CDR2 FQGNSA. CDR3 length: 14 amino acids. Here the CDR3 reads CASSLGDSPYEQYF. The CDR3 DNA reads TGTGCCAGCAGCCTAGGGGACAGCCCCTACGAGCAGTACTTC. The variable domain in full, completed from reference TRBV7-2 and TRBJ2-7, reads GAGVSQSPSNKVTEKGKDVELRCDPISGHTALYWYRQSLGQGLEFLIYFQGNSAPDKSGLPSDRFSAERTGGSVSTLTIQRTQQEDSAVYLCASSLGDSPYEQYFGPGTRLTVT.

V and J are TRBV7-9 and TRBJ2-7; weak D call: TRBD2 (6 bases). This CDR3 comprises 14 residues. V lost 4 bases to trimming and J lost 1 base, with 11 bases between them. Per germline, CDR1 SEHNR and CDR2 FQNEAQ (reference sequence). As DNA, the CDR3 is TGTGCCAGCAGCTCCCGGGACTCATCCTACGAGCAGTACTTC. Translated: CASSSRDSSYEQYF.

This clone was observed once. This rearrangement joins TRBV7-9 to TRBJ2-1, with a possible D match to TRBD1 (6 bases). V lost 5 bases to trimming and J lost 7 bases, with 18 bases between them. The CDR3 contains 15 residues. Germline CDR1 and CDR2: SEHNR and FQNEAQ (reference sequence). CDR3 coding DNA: TGTGCCAGCAGCGCCACACACAGGGATGTGAATGAGCAGTTCTTC. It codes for CASSATHRDVNEQFF.

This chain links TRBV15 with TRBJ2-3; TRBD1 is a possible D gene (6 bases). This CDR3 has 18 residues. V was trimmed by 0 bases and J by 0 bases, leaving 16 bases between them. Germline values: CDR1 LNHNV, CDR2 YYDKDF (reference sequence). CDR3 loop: CATSRDVRGIKSTDTQYF. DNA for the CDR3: TGTGCCACCAGCAGAGATGTGAGGGGGATAAAAAGCACAGATACGCAGTATTTT.

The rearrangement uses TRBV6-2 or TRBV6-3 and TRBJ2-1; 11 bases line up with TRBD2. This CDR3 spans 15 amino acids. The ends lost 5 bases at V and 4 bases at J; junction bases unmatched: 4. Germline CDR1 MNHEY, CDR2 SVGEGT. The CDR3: CASSDGTSGYNEQFF. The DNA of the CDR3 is TGTGCCAGCAGTGACGGGACTAGCGGTTACAATGAGCAGTTCTTC.

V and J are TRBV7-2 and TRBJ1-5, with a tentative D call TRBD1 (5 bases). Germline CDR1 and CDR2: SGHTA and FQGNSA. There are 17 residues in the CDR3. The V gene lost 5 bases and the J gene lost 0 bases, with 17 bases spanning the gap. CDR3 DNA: TGTGCCAGCAGCGCGCTTGGGGGAGGGAATAGCAATCAGCCCCAGCATTTT. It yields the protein CASSALGGGNSNQPQHF.

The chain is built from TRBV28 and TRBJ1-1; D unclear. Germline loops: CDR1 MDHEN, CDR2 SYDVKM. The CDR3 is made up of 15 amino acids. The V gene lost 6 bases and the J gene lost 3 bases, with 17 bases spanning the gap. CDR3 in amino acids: CASSYLEGRDTEAFF. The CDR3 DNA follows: TGTGCCAGCAGCTACCTCGAGGGTAGGGACACTGAAGCTTTCTTT.

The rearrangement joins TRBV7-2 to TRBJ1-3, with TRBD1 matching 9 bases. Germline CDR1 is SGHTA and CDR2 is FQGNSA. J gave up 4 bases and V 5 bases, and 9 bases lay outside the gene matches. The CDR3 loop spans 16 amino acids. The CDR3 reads CASSIKQGARGNTIYF. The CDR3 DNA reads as TGTGCCAGCAGCATAAAACAGGGGGCGCGGGGAAACACCATATATTTT.

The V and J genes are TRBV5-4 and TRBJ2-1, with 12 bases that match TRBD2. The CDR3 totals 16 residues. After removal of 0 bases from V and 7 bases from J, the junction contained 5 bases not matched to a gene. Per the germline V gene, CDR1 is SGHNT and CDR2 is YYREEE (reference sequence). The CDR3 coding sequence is TGTGCCAGCAGCTTGGCGGCTAGCGGGGGGGCAAATGAGCAGTTCTTC. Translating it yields CASSLAASGGANEQFF.